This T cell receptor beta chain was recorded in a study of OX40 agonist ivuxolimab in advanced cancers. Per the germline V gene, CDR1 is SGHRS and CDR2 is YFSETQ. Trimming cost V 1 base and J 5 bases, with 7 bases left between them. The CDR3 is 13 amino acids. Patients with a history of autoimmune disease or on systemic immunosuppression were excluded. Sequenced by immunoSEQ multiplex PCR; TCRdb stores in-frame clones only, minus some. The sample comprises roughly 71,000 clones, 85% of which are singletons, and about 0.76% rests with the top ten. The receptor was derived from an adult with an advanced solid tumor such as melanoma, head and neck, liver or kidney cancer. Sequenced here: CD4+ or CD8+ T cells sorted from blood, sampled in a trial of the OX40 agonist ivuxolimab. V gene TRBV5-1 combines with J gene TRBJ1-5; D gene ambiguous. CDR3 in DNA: TGCGCCAGCAGCTTGACCCCTGATCAGCCCCAGCATTTT. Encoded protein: CASSLTPDQPQHF.